The 22 T cell receptor beta chains below all came from one sample that was sequenced in a study of shared clonotypes between healthy human individuals. TCRdb's copy holds only in-frame clones and misses some; the assay was immunoSEQ multiplex PCR. Among some 1,900,000 clones, about 95% were seen once, and the ten largest hold approximately 1%. CD45RO-negative cells were positively selected for CCR7, leaving out terminally differentiated effector memory CD45RA+ cells. The specimen sequenced was naive CD8+ T cells sorted from blood. The receptors derive from a man in his late teens or twenties in good health.

This chain connects TRBV9 to TRBJ2-3; a weak D match, TRBD2 (5 bases). Per germline, CDR1 SGDLS and CDR2 YYNGEE. Trimming stripped 6 bases from V and 3 bases from J, with 17 bases between. This CDR3 has 15 amino acids. The DNA for the CDR3 is TGTGCCAGCATGACCGGGGTTTCCCCTACAGATACGCAGTATTTT. Translating gives CASMTGVSPTDTQYF.

The gene calls are TRBV7-9 and TRBJ2-7; D is possibly TRBD1 (6 bases). The CDR3 extends over 14 amino acids. The V gene's germline CDR1 is SEHNR and CDR2 FQNEAQ (reference sequence). V shed 5 bases and J shed 0 bases, with 11 bases lying between them. CDR3 protein: CASSRGRISYEQYF. The CDR3 DNA reads as TGTGCCAGCAGCAGGGGGAGAATCTCCTACGAGCAGTACTTC.

This clone is a singleton in its sample. The V and J genes are TRBV9 and TRBJ2-2; 10 nucleotides match TRBD2. Germline assignment: CDR1 SGDLS and CDR2 YYNGEE. J was trimmed by 0 bases and V by 1 base; bases with no gene match: 3. CDR3 length: 17 residues. CDR3 in DNA: TGTGCCAGCAGCGTAAAGCGGGAGGGAACGAACACCGGGGAGCTGTTTTTT. It is translated as CASSVKREGTNTGELFF.

This chain uses TRBV28 with TRBJ2-7, with D maybe TRBD2 (7 bases). The CDR3 is 15 residues long. Trimming stripped 6 bases from V and 5 bases from J, with 20 bases between. The germline V gene encodes CDR1 MDHEN and CDR2 SYDVKM. CDR3 in amino acids: CASSPGGGGSDEQYF. In DNA form, the CDR3 reads TGTGCCAGCAGCCCGGGGGGCGGGGGATCGGACGAGCAGTACTTC.

The rearrangement uses TRBV15 and TRBJ2-2; D remains ambiguous. CDR1 and CDR2 from the germline V gene are LNHNV and YYDKDF (reference sequence). Trimming cost V 5 bases and J 6 bases, with 10 bases left between them. There are 13 residues in the CDR3. This CDR3 is CATSSTSPGELFF. CDR3 in DNA: TGTGCCACCAGCTCTACATCCCCCGGGGAGCTGTTTTTT.

This CDR3 reads CASSFGGFNEQFF. CDR3 sequence (DNA): TGTGCCAGTAGTTTTGGGGGGTTCAATGAGCAGTTCTTC. This chain links TRBV19 with TRBJ2-1; D may be TRBD2 (6 bases). The V and J ends lost 5 bases and 6 bases respectively, with 11 bases between them. The CDR3 is 13 residues long. Per germline, CDR1 LNHDA and CDR2 SQIVND (reference sequence).

V is TRBV2 and J is TRBJ1-4, with D possibly TRBD1 on 5 matching bases. The V gene lost 2 bases and the J gene lost 8 bases, with 12 bases spanning the gap. The CDR3 has 14 amino acids. CDR1 and CDR2 from the germline V gene are SNHLY and FYNNEI. As DNA, the CDR3 is TGTGCCAGCAGTGAACTCAGGGCGGAGGAAAAACTGTTTTTT. Protein: CASSELRAEEKLFF.

This sequence joins TRBV13 and TRBJ2-7, with 11 nucleotides matching TRBD2. The germline gives CDR1 PRHDT, CDR2 FYEKMQ (reference sequence). J lost 5 bases, V lost 5 bases, and 5 bases had no gene match. The CDR3 contains 14 residues. CDR3 residues: CASSPMTSGDEQYF. DNA of the CDR3: TGTGCCAGCAGCCCGATGACTAGCGGGGACGAGCAGTACTTC.

This sequence joins TRBV29-1 and TRBJ1-2; a weak D match, TRBD1 (5 bases). Germline CDR1 and CDR2: SQVTM and ANQGSEA. Trimming shortened V by 2 bases and J by 4 bases, and 11 bases separated the two germline ends. This CDR3 has 13 residues. The CDR3 DNA is TGCAGCGTTGAACAGACAGCGTCCTATGGCTACACCTTC. It specifies CSVEQTASYGYTF.

In regard to this clone: Other DNA sequences in this sample translate to the same CDR3. V gene TRBV9 combines with J gene TRBJ2-1; 12 nucleotides line up with TRBD2. Germline CDR1 is SGDLS and CDR2 is YYNGEE. The V segment lost 3 bases and the J segment 4 bases; nucleotides outside the gene matches: 2. The CDR3 runs 15 residues. CDR3 in DNA: TGTGCCAGCAGCGGGACTAGCGGGACTTACAATGAGCAGTTCTTC. The encoded protein is CASSGTSGTYNEQFF.

This chain connects TRBV21-1 to TRBJ1-5; the table assigns TRBD1, which was not confirmed against the DNA. TRBV21-1 counts as a pseudogene. The CDR3 sequence is 16 residues long. The CDR3 here is CASSKTEDRVDQPQHF. Written as DNA, the CDR3 is TGTGCCAGCAGCAAAACGGAGGACAGGGTGGATCAGCCCCAGCATTTT.

DNA for the CDR3: TGTGCCAGCAGTTTGTTTGGGGGTACCAGCTCCTACAATGAGCAGTTCTTC. Translation gives CASSLFGGTSSYNEQFF. V is TRBV27 and J is TRBJ2-1; perhaps D is TRBD1 or TRBD2 (5 bases each). Germline V CDR1 and CDR2: MNHEY, SMNVEV (reference sequence). The germline V and J ends were trimmed by 3 bases and 0 bases, with 15 bases remaining between them. The CDR3 runs to 17 residues.

As regards this clone: The same CDR3 can be traced to other DNA sequences in this sample. The CDR3 DNA reads as TGTGCCTGGAGTGTTACCACCGGGGAGCTGTTTTTT. Its protein is CAWSVTTGELFF. The gene calls are TRBV30 and TRBJ2-2; D unresolved. This CDR3 has 12 amino acids. Deletions cut 0 bases from V and 4 bases from J, with 3 bases between. Per germline, CDR1 GTSNPN and CDR2 SVGIG (reference sequence).

In this sample, this clone turned up once. The rearrangement joins TRBV7-8 to TRBJ2-2; 8 nucleotides match TRBD1. The CDR3 sequence is 16 residues long. Looked up from germline, CDR1 is SGHVS and CDR2 is FQNEAQ. The V and J ends lost 5 bases and 3 bases, in that order; junction bases with no gene match: 8. The CDR3 loop is CASSPRTGKDTGELFF. For the CDR3, the DNA is TGTGCCAGCAGCCCACGGACAGGGAAGGACACCGGGGAGCTGTTTTTT.

This clone has only one observation. The gene calls are TRBV2 and TRBJ1-2; possibly TRBD1 for D (5 bases). This CDR3 is 14 amino acids long. Germline assignment: CDR1 SNHLY and CDR2 FYNNEI. V lost 6 bases and J lost 4, with 15 bases in between. The CDR3 DNA follows: TGTGCCAGCAGCGGAGGGACGCTCCTCTATGGCTACACCTTC. Amino acids: CASSGGTLLYGYTF.

J is TRBJ2-7 and V is TRBV19, with 16 bases identical to TRBD2. The junction had 11 bases not matched to a gene; V was cut back by 4 bases and J by 5 bases. Germline CDR1 is LNHDA and CDR2 is SQIVND (reference sequence). The CDR3 is 18 amino acids. CDR3 nucleotide sequence: TGTGCCAGTAGTAAAAAACTCCCGGGGACTAGCGGGAGGGACGAGCAGTACTTC. Translating gives CASSKKLPGTSGRDEQYF.

A remark on this clone: The same CDR3 can be traced to other DNA sequences in this sample. This chain connects TRBV7-9 to TRBJ2-1, with a weak D call TRBD1 (5 bases). Germline values: CDR1 SEHNR, CDR2 FQNEAQ (reference sequence). The CDR3 totals 15 residues. V was shortened by 3 bases and J by 0 bases, with 9 bases between the two germline ends. CDR3 loop: CASSLAQGSYNEQFF. DNA for the CDR3: TGTGCCAGCAGCTTGGCCCAGGGCTCCTACAATGAGCAGTTCTTC. Together with reference TRBV7-9 and TRBJ2-1, the CDR3 gives the full variable domain: DTGVSQNPRHKITKRGQNVTFRCDPISEHNRLYWYRQTLGQGPEFLTYFQNEAQLEKSRLLSDRFSAERPKGSFSTLEIQRTEQGDSAMYLCASSLAQGSYNEQFFGPGTRLTVL.

V gene TRBV10-2 combines with J gene TRBJ2-5; D remains unclear. CDR3 length: 14 residues. The V end lost 0 bases, the J end lost 1 base, and 6 bases lay between the germline ends. Germline V CDR1 and CDR2: WSHSY, SAAADI. CDR3 bases: TGCGCCAGCAGTGAGTCGTACAGCCAAGAGACCCAGTACTTC. Protein product: CASSESYSQETQYF.

In this sample, this clone turned up once. The chain has TRBV4-2 and TRBJ2-1; D perhaps matches TRBD2 (5 bases). CDR3 length: 15 residues. CDR1 is LGHNA and CDR2 is YNFKEQ in the germline V gene. The V and J ends lost 0 bases and 1 base respectively, with 7 bases between them. CDR3: CASSQDSGSYNEQFF. The CDR3 DNA reads as TGTGCCAGCAGCCAAGACTCGGGATCCTACAATGAGCAGTTCTTC.

CDR3 in amino acids: CASSSGLAGGNNEQYF. The DNA of the CDR3 is TGTGCCAGCAGCTCGGGACTAGCGGGGGGAAATAACGAGCAGTACTTC. V and J are TRBV7-6 and TRBJ2-7, with 15 bases fitting TRBD2. The trim removed 4 bases at V and 5 bases at J, leaving 6 bases unmatched. CDR3 length: 16 amino acids. Germline CDR1 is SGHVS and CDR2 is FNYEAQ. Together with reference TRBV7-6 and TRBJ2-7, the CDR3 gives the full variable domain: GAGVSQSPRYKVTKRGQDVALRCDPISGHVSLYWYRQALGQGPEFLTYFNYEAQQDKSGLPNDRFSAERPEGSISTLTIQRTEQRDSAMYRCASSSGLAGGNNEQYFGPGTRLTVT.

The chain links TRBV29-1 to TRBJ2-1; tentatively, D is TRBD2 (6 bases). The CDR3 length is 17 residues. CDR1 SQVTM and CDR2 ANQGSEA come from the germline V gene. The V end was cut by 3 bases, the J end by 8 bases, with 26 bases between. CDR3 loop: CSVDRSGRQSFGDEQFF. The CDR3 DNA sequence: TGCAGCGTTGATCGTAGCGGTCGGCAAAGTTTTGGCGATGAGCAGTTCTTC.

The rearrangement joins TRBV6-5 to TRBJ2-5; perhaps TRBD1 as D (6 bases). The V gene lost 0 bases and the J gene lost 3 bases, with 14 bases spanning the gap. In germline, CDR1 is MNHEY, CDR2 SVGAGI. The CDR3 extends over 16 amino acids. The CDR3 region is CASSYSWTAEKETQYF. The CDR3 coding sequence is TGTGCCAGCAGTTACTCGTGGACAGCGGAGAAAGAGACCCAGTACTTC.